This TCR beta chain was sequenced during a study of B cell selection in AIRE deficiency. Data came from immunoSEQ multiplex PCR; TCRdb stores just in-frame clones and leaves some out. The data hold about 23,000 clones, with roughly 97% observed a single time. Sorting defined conventional CD4 T cells as CD4+CD127+. Comments on this clone: Its target is not known.

This CDR3 is built from 15 residues. Germline assignment: CDR1 LNHDA and CDR2 SQIVND (reference sequence). Trimming pared 5 bases from V and 4 bases from J, leaving 16 bases between. Study conclusions and caveats: About a third of healthy-shared Treg sequences were found among patient Tconv cells. In TCRBV usage, CDR3 length and diversity, patient Tconv and Treg cells matched healthy donors. Shorter CDR3s marked shared Treg sequences, biased toward few non-templated insertions. Healthy donors alone shared about 32% of around 3,700 Treg sequences; patients alone less than 10%.

The source material was conventional CD4+ T cells sorted from PBMCs. This clonotype was obtained from a human donor with AIRE deficiency. V usage is TRBV19 and J usage is TRBJ2-3; no clear D. The CDR3 here is CASSPRHLSSDTQYF. The CDR3 nucleotides are TGTGCCAGTAGTCCTCGACACCTCTCCTCAGATACGCAGTATTTT.